These 25 T cell receptor beta chains came from one sample sequenced in a study of blood T cell repertoires in COVID-19. The data were produced by immunoSEQ multiplex PCR, yet TCRdb's version contains in-frame clones alone and is incomplete. This sample carries around 200,000 clones, roughly nine tenths of them seen once, and the ten largest clones take about 2.2%. The sequenced material came from peripheral blood. These receptor sequences come from a woman aged 50 to 60 with acute or convalescent COVID-19.

This chain connects TRBV10-3 to TRBJ1-1, with TRBD1 as a possible D gene (5 bases). The V end was cut by 9 bases, the J end by 0 bases, with 11 bases between. Germline values: CDR1 ENHRY, CDR2 SYGVKD. This CDR3 has 13 residues. CDR3 DNA: TGTGCCATTCGACAGTACATGAACACTGAAGCTTTCTTT. This codes for CAIRQYMNTEAFF.

This sequence joins TRBV20-1 and TRBJ2-5; D not certain. The CDR3 length is 11 residues. V lost 6 bases and J 2 bases, leaving 7 bases between the germline ends. Germline CDR1 DFQATT, CDR2 SNEGSKA (reference sequence). The DNA of the CDR3 is TGCAGTGCCCCGAGTCAAGAGACCCAGTACTTC. Its translation is CSAPSQETQYF.

CDR3 amino acids: CAISGQFSYNEQFF. The CDR3 nucleotides read TGTGCCATCAGTGGACAATTCTCCTACAATGAGCAGTTCTTC. The chain links TRBV10-3 to TRBJ2-1; no reliable D call. This CDR3 comprises 14 residues. Germline V gene lookup returns CDR1 ENHRY and CDR2 SYGVKD. The V gene lost 4 bases and the J gene lost 0 bases, with 7 bases spanning the gap.

V usage is TRBV5-1 and J usage is TRBJ2-1; 10 positions match TRBD2. V lost 2 bases to trimming and J lost 2 bases; unmatched junction nucleotides: 4. Germline assignment: CDR1 SGHRS and CDR2 YFSETQ. The CDR3 contains 16 residues. This CDR3 reads CASSLAGGPPYNEQFF. The CDR3 nucleotides read TGCGCCAGCAGCTTAGCGGGGGGGCCCCCCTACAATGAGCAGTTCTTC.

This chain links TRBV7-2 with TRBJ2-1; possibly TRBD2 for D (6 bases). The CDR3 totals 14 residues. V was cut by 3 bases and J by 9 bases, with 15 bases left in between. Germline-derived CDR1 and CDR2 are SGHTA and FQGNSA. CDR3 coding DNA: TGTGCCAGCAGCTTGGGACTGGGCGTCATTGAGCAGTTCTTC. Protein product: CASSLGLGVIEQFF.

The chain links TRBV19 to TRBJ1-1, with D perhaps TRBD1 (5 bases). V lost 7 bases to trimming and J lost 3 bases, with 21 bases between them. The CDR3 contains 16 residues. Germline lookup yields CDR1 LNHDA and CDR2 SQIVND (reference sequence). CDR3 nucleotide sequence: TGTGCCAGTAACGATCATTTTGGGACTCGGGACACTGAAGCTTTCTTT. It is translated as CASNDHFGTRDTEAFF.

This CDR3 is CASSPQGRTTQETQYF. The CDR3 DNA reads as TGCGCCAGCAGCCCGCAAGGCCGGACTACTCAAGAGACCCAGTACTTC. The V and J genes are TRBV5-1 and TRBJ2-5; D may be TRBD2 (6 bases). Germline V gene sequence: CDR1 SGHRS, CDR2 YFSETQ. With 4 bases removed from V and 2 bases from J, the gap between germline ends came to 18 bases. This CDR3 has 16 amino acids.

Only one count was recorded for this clone. Here the CDR3 DNA reads TGTGCCTGGAATTTAGTTAGCGGCTACACCTTC. As protein: CAWNLVSGYTF. J is TRBJ1-2 and V is TRBV30, with no clear D. The CDR3 contains 11 residues. Per germline, CDR1 GTSNPN and CDR2 SVGIG (reference sequence). The germline V and J ends were trimmed by 4 bases and 8 bases, with 11 bases remaining between them.

This clone was seen only a few times. V gene TRBV15 combines with J gene TRBJ2-1; 14 nucleotides align to TRBD2. The germline V gene encodes CDR1 LNHNV and CDR2 YYDKDF (reference sequence). The trim removed 7 bases at V and 0 bases at J, leaving 11 bases unmatched. The CDR3 loop spans 19 amino acids. The CDR3 DNA is TGTGCCACCACCACCGGGACTAGCGGGAGTAGGCTCTCCTACAATGAGCAGTTCTTC. This translates into CATTTGTSGSRLSYNEQFF.

This chain uses TRBV9 with TRBJ1-2; D gene ambiguous. The CDR3 extends over 14 amino acids. Germline V gives CDR1 SGDLS, CDR2 YYNGEE. The germline V and J ends were trimmed by 0 bases and 0 bases, with 6 bases remaining between them. CDR3 DNA sequence: TGTGCCAGCAGCGTAGCGAGCACTAACTATGGCTACACCTTC. It specifies CASSVASTNYGYTF.

This chain connects TRBV21-1 to TRBJ1-1; the D segment call TRBD1 is taken from the table without a DNA check. TRBV21-1 has pseudogene status. CDR3 size: 17 residues. As DNA, the CDR3 is TGTGCCAGCAGCAAAGTTAGAAGGGGGCGGGGGAACACTGAAGCTTTCTTT. Its translation: CASSKVRRGRGNTEAFF.

This chain joins TRBV7-2 and TRBJ2-1, with 9 bases lining up with TRBD1. The germline V gene has CDR1 SGHTA and CDR2 FQGNSA. This CDR3 has 13 residues. After removal of 4 bases from V and 7 bases from J, the junction contained 2 bases not matched to a gene. The CDR3 region has the DNA TGTGCCAGCAGCTCCGGGACAGGGAATGAGCAGTTCTTC. Its translation is CASSSGTGNEQFF.

The chain joins TRBV7-2 to TRBJ2-7; D possibly corresponds to TRBD1 (6 bases). The V gene's germline CDR1 is SGHTA and CDR2 FQGNSA. The ends were cut back, 5 bases at V and 2 bases at J, with 13 bases in the middle. CDR3 size: 14 residues. CDR3 protein: CASSHRVGPYEQYF. The CDR3 region has the DNA TGTGCCAGCAGCCACAGGGTGGGACCCTACGAGCAGTACTTC.

This clone came up a few times. V is TRBV12-3 or TRBV12-4 and J is TRBJ1-2; TRBD1 is a possible D gene (5 bases). The CDR3 spans 13 residues. Trimming took off 2 bases at V and 7 bases at J, with 11 bases between the two ends. CDR3 in amino acids: CASSLMAGLGYTF. Written as DNA, the CDR3 is TGTGCCAGCAGTTTAATGGCAGGGCTTGGCTACACCTTC.

CDR3 amino acids: CAISAGIASDTQYF. In nucleotides, the CDR3 is TGTGCCATCAGTGCGGGGATAGCGTCAGATACGCAGTATTTT. The chain has TRBV10-3 and TRBJ2-3; TRBD2 might be the D (5 bases). This CDR3 has 14 amino acids. Germline V gene data show CDR1 as ENHRY and CDR2 as SYGVKD. Trimming pared 4 bases from V and 4 bases from J, leaving 12 bases between.

The chain has TRBV27 and TRBJ2-7; a possible D gene is TRBD2 (6 bases). Trimming removed 4 bases at V and 0 bases at J, with 10 bases between. The CDR3 has 14 residues. Germline CDR1 is MNHEY and CDR2 is SMNVEV (reference sequence). The CDR3 loop reads CASSSRLDSYEQYF. The CDR3 DNA is TGTGCCAGCAGTTCTCGACTAGACTCCTACGAGCAGTACTTC.

The gene calls are TRBV2 and TRBJ2-1; TRBD2 agrees at 11 bases. The CDR3 is made up of 16 amino acids. The germline V gene has CDR1 SNHLY and CDR2 FYNNEI. V dropped 1 base and J dropped 7; count of bases not matched to a gene: 6. CDR3 loop: CASSEGLAGGNNEQFF. In DNA, the CDR3 is TGTGCCAGCAGTGAAGGGCTAGCGGGGGGTAATAATGAGCAGTTCTTC.

The V gene is TRBV5-6, the J gene TRBJ2-2, with a weak D call TRBD2 (7 bases). The CDR3 runs 16 residues. CDR1 and CDR2 (germline): SGHDT, YYEEEE. V dropped 2 bases and J dropped 2 bases, with 13 bases sitting between them. In DNA form, the CDR3 reads TGTGCCAGCAGCTTCCCCGGGGGGCCCAACACCGGGGAGCTGTTTTTT. This codes for CASSFPGGPNTGELFF.

As concerns this clone: Additional DNA sequences in this sample encode the identical CDR3. The chain joins TRBV9 to TRBJ2-3, with 8 bases that match TRBD2. CDR3 size: 15 residues. Germline V CDR1 and CDR2: SGDLS, YYNGEE. V lost 0 bases and J lost 1; bases outside the gene matches: 1. DNA of the CDR3: TGTGCCAGCAGCGTAGCGGGAGGGGGCACAGATACGCAGTATTTT. Amino acids: CASSVAGGGTDTQYF.

The J gene is TRBJ1-1, the V gene TRBV30, with D possibly matching TRBD1 (6 bases). Trimming shortened V by 0 bases and J by 8 bases, and 13 bases separated the two germline ends. The germline CDR1 and CDR2 sequences are GTSNPN and SVGIG (reference sequence). CDR3 length: 13 amino acids. The CDR3 sequence: CAWSVGTHGEAFF. In nucleotides, the CDR3 is TGTGCCTGGAGTGTCGGGACACATGGAGAAGCTTTCTTT.

The rearrangement joins TRBV5-8 to TRBJ1-4, with a possible D match to TRBD1 (5 bases). The CDR3 sequence is 14 residues long. The V end was cut by 2 bases, the J end by 13 bases, with 18 bases between. Germline CDR1 reads SGHTS; CDR2 reads YDEGEE. CDR3 region: CASSFRAFKQGLFF. The CDR3 coding sequence is TGTGCCAGCAGCTTCCGGGCTTTTAAGCAGGGACTGTTTTTT. Based on the CDR3 plus reference TRBV5-8 and TRBJ1-4, the full variable domain is EAGVTQSPTHLIKTRGQQATLRCSPISGHTSVYWYQQALGLGLQFLLWYDEGEERNRGNFPPRFSGRQFPNYSSELNVNALELEDSALYLCASSFRAFKQGLFFGSGTQLSVL.

This chain uses TRBV6-2 or TRBV6-3 with TRBJ2-7; D gene ambiguous. The CDR3 totals 13 residues. The germline V and J ends were trimmed by 4 bases and 2 bases, with 9 bases remaining between them. Germline V gives CDR1 MNHEY, CDR2 SVGEGT. This CDR3 reads CASSSDKTYEQYF. CDR3 DNA sequence: TGTGCCAGCAGTTCCGACAAGACCTACGAGCAGTACTTC.

The V and J genes are TRBV30 and TRBJ2-6; TRBD2 matches 8 bases. Trimming cost V 5 bases and J 4 bases; bases outside gene matches: 4. The CDR3 has 14 amino acids. CDR1 and CDR2 from the germline V gene are GTSNPN and SVGIG (reference sequence). This chain's CDR3 is CAWAGGLGANVLTF. The CDR3, as DNA: TGTGCCTGGGCGGGGGGTCTCGGGGCCAACGTCCTGACTTTC. The full variable domain, with the rest looked up from reference TRBV30 and TRBJ2-6, is SQTIHQWPATLVQPVGSPLSLECTVEGTSNPNLYWYRQAAGRGLQLLFYSVGIGQISSEVPQNLSASRPQDRQFILSSKKLLLSDSGFYLCAWAGGLGANVLTFGAGSRLTVL.

The genes are TRBV19 and TRBJ2-3, with a possible D match to TRBD2 (5 bases). Trimming removed 7 bases at V and 5 bases at J, with 16 bases between. The germline gives CDR1 LNHDA, CDR2 SQIVND (reference sequence). There are 14 residues in the CDR3. The CDR3 coding sequence is TGTGCCAGTACACTTGGAGCGGACCGAGATACGCAGTATTTT. It is translated as CASTLGADRDTQYF. Using reference TRBV19 and TRBJ2-3 for the parts outside the CDR3, the full variable domain is DGGITQSPKYLFRKEGQNVTLSCEQNLNHDAMYWYRQDPGQGLRLIYYSQIVNDFQKGDIAEGYSVSREKKESFPLTVTSAQKNPTAFYLCASTLGADRDTQYFGPGTRLTVL.

The chain links TRBV10-2 to TRBJ2-7; D remains unclear. Germline CDR1 reads WSHSY; CDR2 reads SAAADI. The CDR3 totals 11 residues. Trimming cost V 11 bases and J 2 bases, with 10 bases left between them. In DNA, the CDR3 is TGCGCCTGCGGCGGAACCTACGAGCAGTACTTC. It is translated as CACGGTYEQYF.